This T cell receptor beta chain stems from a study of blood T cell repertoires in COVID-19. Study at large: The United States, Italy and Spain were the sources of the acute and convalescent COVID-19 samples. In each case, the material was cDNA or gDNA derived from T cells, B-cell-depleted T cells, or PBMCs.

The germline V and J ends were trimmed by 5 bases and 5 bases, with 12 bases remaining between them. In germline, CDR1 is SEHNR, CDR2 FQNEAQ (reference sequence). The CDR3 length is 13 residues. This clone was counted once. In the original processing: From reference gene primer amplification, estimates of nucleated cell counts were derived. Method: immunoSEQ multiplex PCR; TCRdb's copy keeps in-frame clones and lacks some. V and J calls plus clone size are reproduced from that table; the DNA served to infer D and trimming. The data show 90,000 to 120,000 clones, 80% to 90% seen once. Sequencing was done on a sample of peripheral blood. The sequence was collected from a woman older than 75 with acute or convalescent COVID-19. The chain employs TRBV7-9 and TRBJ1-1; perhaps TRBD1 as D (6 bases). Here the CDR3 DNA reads TGTGCCAGCAGCCAACAGGGTGGAACTGAAGCTTTCTTT. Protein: CASSQQGGTEAFF.